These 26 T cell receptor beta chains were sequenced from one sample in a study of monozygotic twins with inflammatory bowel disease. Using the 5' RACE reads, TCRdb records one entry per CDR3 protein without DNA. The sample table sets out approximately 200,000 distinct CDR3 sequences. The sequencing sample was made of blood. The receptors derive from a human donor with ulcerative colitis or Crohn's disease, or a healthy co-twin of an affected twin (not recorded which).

CDR3 sequence: CAIRGLGNTDTQYF. V is TRBV10-3 and J is TRBJ2-3; TCRdb selects TRBD2, and the lack of DNA leaves this call unchecked. Per the germline V gene, CDR1 is ENHRY and CDR2 is SYGVKD. The CDR3 totals 14 residues.

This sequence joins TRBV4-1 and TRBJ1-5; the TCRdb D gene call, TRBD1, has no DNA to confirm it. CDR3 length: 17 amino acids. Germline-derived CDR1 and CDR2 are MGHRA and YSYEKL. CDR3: CASSPGDRAGTNQPQHF.

The CDR3 sequence: CSALGQANTEAFF. The rearrangement joins TRBV20-1 to TRBJ1-1; the TRBD1 assignment by TCRdb is unverifiable without DNA. CDR1 and CDR2 from the germline V gene are DFQATT and SNEGSKA (reference sequence). The CDR3 consists of 13 residues.

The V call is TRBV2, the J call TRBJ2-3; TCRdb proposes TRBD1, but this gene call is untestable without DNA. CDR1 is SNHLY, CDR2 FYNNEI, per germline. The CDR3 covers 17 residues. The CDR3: CASSPGQGLPLTDTQYF.

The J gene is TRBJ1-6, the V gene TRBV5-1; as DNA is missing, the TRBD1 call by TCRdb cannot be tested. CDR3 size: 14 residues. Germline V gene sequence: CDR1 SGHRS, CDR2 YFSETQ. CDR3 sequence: CASSPGNYNSPLHF. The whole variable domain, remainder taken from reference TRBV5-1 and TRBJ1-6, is KAGVTQTPRYLIKTRGQQVTLSCSPISGHRSVSWYQQTPGQGLQFLFEYFSETQRNKGNFPGRFSGRQFSNSRSEMNVSTLELGDSALYLCASSPGNYNSPLHFGNGTRLTVT.

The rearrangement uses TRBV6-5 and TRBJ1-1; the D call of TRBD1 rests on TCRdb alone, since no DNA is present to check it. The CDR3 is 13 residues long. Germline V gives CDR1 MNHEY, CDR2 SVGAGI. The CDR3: CATMGVLNTEAFF.

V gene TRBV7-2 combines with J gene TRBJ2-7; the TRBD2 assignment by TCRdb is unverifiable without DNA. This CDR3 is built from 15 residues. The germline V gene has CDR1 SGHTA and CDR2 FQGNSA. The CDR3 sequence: CASSLTGSSPYEQYF. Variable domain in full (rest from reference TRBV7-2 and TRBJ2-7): GAGVSQSPSNKVTEKGKDVELRCDPISGHTALYWYRQSLGQGLEFLIYFQGNSAPDKSGLPSDRFSAERTGGSVSTLTIQRTQQEDSAVYLCASSLTGSSPYEQYFGPGTRLTVT.

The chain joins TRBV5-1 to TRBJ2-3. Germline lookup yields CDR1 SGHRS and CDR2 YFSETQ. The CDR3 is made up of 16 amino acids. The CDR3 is CASSLAVLNEVDTQYF.

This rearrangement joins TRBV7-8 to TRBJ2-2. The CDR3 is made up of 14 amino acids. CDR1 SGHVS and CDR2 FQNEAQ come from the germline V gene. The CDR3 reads CASTVLRGTGELFF.

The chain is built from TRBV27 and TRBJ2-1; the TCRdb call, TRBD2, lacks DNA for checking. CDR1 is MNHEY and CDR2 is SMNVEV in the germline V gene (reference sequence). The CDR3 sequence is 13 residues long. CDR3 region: CASSRTEGNEQFF.

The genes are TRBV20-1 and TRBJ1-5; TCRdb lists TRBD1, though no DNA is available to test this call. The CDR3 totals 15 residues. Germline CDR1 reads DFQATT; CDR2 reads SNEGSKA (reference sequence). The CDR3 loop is CSAGGPDGNNQPQHF.

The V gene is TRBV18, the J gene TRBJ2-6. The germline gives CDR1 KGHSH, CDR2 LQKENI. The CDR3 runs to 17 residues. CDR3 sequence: CASSPQDPISGANVLTF.

The CDR3 loop reads CASSFGLGGQGINEQYF. The rearrangement uses TRBV5-6 and TRBJ2-7; the D call of TRBD1 rests on TCRdb alone, since no DNA is present to check it. CDR1 SGHDT and CDR2 YYEEEE come from the germline V gene. The CDR3 runs 17 residues.

CDR3 sequence: CASSRRSSGNTIYF. The chain joins TRBV6-2 or TRBV6-3 to TRBJ1-3. The CDR3 is 14 amino acids. Per the germline V gene, CDR1 is MNHEY and CDR2 is SVGEGT.

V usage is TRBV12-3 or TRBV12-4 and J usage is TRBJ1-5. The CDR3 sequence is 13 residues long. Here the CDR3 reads CASSWAGNQPQHF.

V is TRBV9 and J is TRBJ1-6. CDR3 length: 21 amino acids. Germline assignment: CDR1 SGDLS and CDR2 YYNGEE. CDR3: CASSVDDMMYDFSSYNSPLHF.

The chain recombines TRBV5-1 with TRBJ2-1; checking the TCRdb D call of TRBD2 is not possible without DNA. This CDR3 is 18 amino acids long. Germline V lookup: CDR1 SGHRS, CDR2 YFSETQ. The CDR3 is CASSLGSGGALSYNEQFF.

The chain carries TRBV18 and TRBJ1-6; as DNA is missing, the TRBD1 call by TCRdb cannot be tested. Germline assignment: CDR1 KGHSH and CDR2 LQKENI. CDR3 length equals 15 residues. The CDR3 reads CASSLGQGENSPLHF.

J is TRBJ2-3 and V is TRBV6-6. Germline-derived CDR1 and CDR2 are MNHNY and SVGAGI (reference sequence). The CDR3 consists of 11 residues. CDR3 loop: CASGWGDTQYF.

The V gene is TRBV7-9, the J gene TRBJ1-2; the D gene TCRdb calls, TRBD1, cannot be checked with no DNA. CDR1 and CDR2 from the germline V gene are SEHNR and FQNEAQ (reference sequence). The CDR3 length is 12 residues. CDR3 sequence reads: CASRDSNYGYTF.

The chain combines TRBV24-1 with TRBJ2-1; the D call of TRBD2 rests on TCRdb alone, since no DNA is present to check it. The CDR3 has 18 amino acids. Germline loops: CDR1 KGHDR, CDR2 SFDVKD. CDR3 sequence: CATSDSTSGGANYNEQFF.

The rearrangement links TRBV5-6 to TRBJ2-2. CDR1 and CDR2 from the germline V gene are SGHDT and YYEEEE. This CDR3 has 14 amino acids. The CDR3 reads CASSFEQNTGELFF.

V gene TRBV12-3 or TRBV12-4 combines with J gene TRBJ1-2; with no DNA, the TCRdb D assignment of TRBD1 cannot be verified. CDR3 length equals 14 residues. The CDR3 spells CASSFGRGRRGYTF.

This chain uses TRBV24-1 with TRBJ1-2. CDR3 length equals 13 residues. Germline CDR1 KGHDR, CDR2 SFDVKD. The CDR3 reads CATREGRNYGYTF.

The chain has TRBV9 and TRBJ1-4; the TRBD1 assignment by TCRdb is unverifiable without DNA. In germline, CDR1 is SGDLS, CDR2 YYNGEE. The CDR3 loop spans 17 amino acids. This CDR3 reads CASSVAAYRGYNEKLFF.

The CDR3 protein is CASSQSVSAGNTDTQYF. The chain employs TRBV4-2 and TRBJ2-3; lacking DNA, the TRBD2 call made by TCRdb goes unchecked. This CDR3 comprises 17 residues. Germline loops: CDR1 LGHNA, CDR2 YNFKEQ.